This T cell receptor (beta chain) was recovered during a study of neurological immune-mediated disorders (dated by TCRdb to between 2018 and 2021). Looking at the study overall: Peripheral blood TCR-beta repertoires from HTLV-I-associated myelopathy (HAM/TSP) patients, multiple sclerosis patients and healthy controls were compared by UMI-based sequencing. The roughly 100 TCR-beta libraries covered PBMC samples along with longitudinal samples, technical triplicates, and paired sorted CD4+ and CD8+ T-cell subsets. The cohort comprised about 71 subjects: roughly 14 HAM/TSP patients, some 34 multiple sclerosis patients and around 20 healthy controls. Beyond this particular receptor, the publication reports: TCR clonal expansion was highest in HAM/TSP patients and lowest in MS patients, with MS patients falling below even healthy controls. Across subjects, expanded clones never shared an identical CDR3 amino acid sequence, which suggests that the TCR-beta repertoires in every group were private.

Healthy controls were blood bank volunteers in Maryland, USA. For the unsorted PBMC libraries, 2 million PBMCs were stored in RNAlater at -80 degrees C until RNA extraction and were used to generate the libraries. Peripheral blood was subjected to Ficoll-Hypaque density gradient centrifugation to isolate PBMCs, which were then cryopreserved in liquid nitrogen. This clonotype was picked up many times. There is no known antigen for this receptor. No base quality information exists; no much larger clone differs at one position. cDNA was synthesized by template-switch 5'RACE using a primer with a 10-nucleotide random unique molecular identifier that tagged each TCR transcript. Each sequencing run produced over 200 million TCR-beta sequences covering 15-18 subjects. Total RNA was extracted with the RNeasy kit. The KAPA Real-time Library Amplification kit was used to amplify TCR-beta VDJ regions with primers targeting the TCR constant region and the 5'RACE anchor. Sample indexes and Illumina adaptors were added in a first PCR, and a second PCR then increased library yield. After purification with Ampure beads, the TCR product of roughly 650 bp was size-selected on a 2% E-gel SizeSelection system. Before pooling, library quality was checked on a Bioanalyzer, concentration was measured with Qubit, and libraries were quantified with the Kapa Library Quantification kit. Paired-end 2 x 150 bp sequencing of the libraries was performed on an Illumina HiSeq 2500. To increase sequence diversity, about 23-30% phiX was spiked into each library pool. The original methods were these. Quality-filtered reads were processed with the UMI-based MiGEC pipeline, and over 90% of raw TCR sequences were removed by the MiGEC pipeline during error correction. VDJ genes were aligned to IMGT germline references, and clonotypes were defined by unique CDR3 amino acid sequence plus V-J genes. VDJtools evaluated clonal expansion, Shannon diversity and CDR3 relatedness (CalcPairwiseDistances, ClusterSamples); CLCbio workbench built phylogenetic trees. Using coefficient-of-variation modelling across technical triplicates, the study counted a clone as expanded if it had at least 8 unique UMIs. Through fastp at Q25 and MiXCR, TCRdb rebuilt clones from the public reads, retaining in-frame beta chains. Rows are unified per CDR3 protein, each entry keeping the most common DNA and genes. V and J calls and clone size were set by TCRdb, not the authors. This sample gives around 27,000 distinct CDR3 sequences in total; roughly 15% of them show up just once. The biggest ten clones account for roughly 27% of the sample.

The CDR3 numbers 12 residues from cysteine through phenylalanine. Here the CDR3 DNA is all that survives: 36 bases in frame from base 1. Cut back by 6 bases and 5 bases, the V and J ends lie 11 bases apart. CDR1 is given as SNHLY and CDR2 as FYNNEI, both from the germline V gene. The source of this sequence is a man in his 70s in good health. Sample: PBMCs. This sequence uses TRBV2 and TRBJ2-7; no confident D gene assignment can be made. The DNA sequence is TGTGCCAGCAGCCAGCCCGGAGACGAGCAGTACTTC. This translates into CASSQPGDEQYF.